The sequence of this T cell receptor beta chain was determined in a study of cytomegalovirus exposure and HLA in healthy donors. General study points: Association of 16,951 TCR beta sequences with HLA alleles was found at 0.05 false discovery rate in a later analysis. The study designated 150 or so TCR beta chains cytomegalovirus-associated.

This CDR3 has 16 residues. In germline, CDR1 is SGHAT, CDR2 FQNNGV. After removal of 4 bases from V and 4 bases from J, the junction contained 10 bases not matched to a gene. Note on this clone: Its matching antigen is unknown.

PCR used 60 Vbeta primers and 13 Jbeta primers. Measured with immunoSEQ multiplex PCR; TCRdb has only the in-frame clones, and not every one. The sample includes around 140,000 clones, roughly 75% of them seen just once. This clonotype was sampled from a middle-aged man in good health and CMV-seronegative. The chain carries TRBV11-2 and TRBJ2-7; 10 bases map to TRBD1. Material: PBMCs. For the CDR3, the DNA is TGTGCCAGCAGCTCATACCGGGACAGGGGCTTTTACGAGCAGTACTTC. This gives the protein CASSSYRDRGFYEQYF.